A single sample is the source of the 19 T cell receptor beta chains below, sequenced in a study of T cells after posttransplantation cyclophosphamide. Here immunoSEQ multiplex PCR was the method, and the copy in TCRdb shows in-frame clones only, minus some. In total the sample includes 30,000 to 40,000 clones, none of them seen once. Material for sequencing was PBMCs. These receptors were taken from a man aged 45-65 years in good health, CMV-negative, and a related stem cell transplant donor.

This clone was found a few times. V and J are TRBV18 and TRBJ2-7, with 7 nucleotides matching TRBD1. V gave up 5 bases and J gave up 2 bases; unmatched junction bases: 9. The germline V gene encodes CDR1 KGHSH and CDR2 LQKENI. The CDR3 runs to 15 residues. Written as DNA, the CDR3 is TGTGCCAGCTCAGCTCGACAGGGTAAGGCCTACGAGCAGTACTTC. This gives the protein CASSARQGKAYEQYF.

In this sample, this clone turned up many times. V usage is TRBV5-8 and J usage is TRBJ1-5, with TRBD1 matching 10 bases. V shed 3 bases, J shed 7 bases, and the junction held 7 bases outside the gene matches. CDR3 length: 15 amino acids. Germline V lookup: CDR1 SGHTS, CDR2 YDEGEE. CDR3 coding DNA: TGTGCCAGCAGCTGGGGACAGGGGCAGGAACAGCCCCAGCATTTT. It codes for CASSWGQGQEQPQHF.

This clone was detected ten times or more. Other DNA sequences within the sample encode an identical CDR3. J is TRBJ2-7 and V is TRBV6-5, with D perhaps TRBD1 (5 bases). V lost 0 bases and J 3 bases, leaving 9 bases between the germline ends. The CDR3 is made up of 14 amino acids. Germline CDR1 is MNHEY and CDR2 is SVGAGI. CDR3 DNA sequence: TGTGCCAGCAGTTACTCCACAGGTCTCTACGAGCAGTACTTC. It specifies CASSYSTGLYEQYF.

V is TRBV5-1 and J is TRBJ2-2; D possibly corresponds to TRBD1 (6 bases). CDR3 length equals 15 residues. Germline CDR1 SGHRS, CDR2 YFSETQ. V was cut by 5 bases and J by 3 bases, with 14 bases left in between. The CDR3 nucleotides read TGCGCCAGCAGGGGAATGACAGGAGACACCGGGGAGCTGTTTTTT. Its translation is CASRGMTGDTGELFF. Together with reference TRBV5-1 and TRBJ2-2, the CDR3 gives the full variable domain: KAGVTQTPRYLIKTRGQQVTLSCSPISGHRSVSWYQQTPGQGLQFLFEYFSETQRNKGNFPGRFSGRQFSNSRSEMNVSTLELGDSALYLCASRGMTGDTGELFFGEGSRLTVL.

This clone showed up many times. The genes are TRBV11-1 and TRBJ2-1; D gene unclear. The CDR3 contains 14 residues. Between the trimmed V and J ends, which lost 6 bases and 3 bases, there was a span of 12 bases. Germline CDR1 and CDR2: SGHAT and FQDESV (reference sequence). The CDR3 region has the DNA TGTGCCAGCAGTCTCGAGATGCTCTACAATGAGCAGTTCTTC. Translated, it gives CASSLEMLYNEQFF.

Only a few counts were recorded for this clone. CDR3 amino acids: CASSTGRGQETQYF. CDR3 coding DNA: TGTGCCAGCAGTACCGGCAGGGGGCAAGAGACCCAGTACTTC. This chain connects TRBV25-1 to TRBJ2-5, with 7 nucleotides matching TRBD1. The V segment lost 5 bases and the J segment 2 bases; nucleotides outside the gene matches: 5. The CDR3 consists of 14 residues. CDR1 is MGHDK, CDR2 SYGVNS, per germline.

This clone occurred many times. This chain uses TRBV11-3 with TRBJ1-1, with a possible D match to TRBD1 (5 bases). Germline loops: CDR1 SGHNT, CDR2 YENEEA. The germline V and J ends were trimmed by 1 base and 4 bases, with 7 bases remaining between them. The CDR3 length is 13 residues. The CDR3 loop reads CASSLVGGTEAFF. As DNA, the CDR3 is TGTGCCAGCAGCTTAGTGGGGGGCACTGAAGCTTTCTTT.

This clone was observed at least ten times. For the CDR3, the DNA is TGTGCCAGCAGTCCCCGCGGGACAGGCGCTGGAAACACCATATATTTT. This sequence encodes CASSPRGTGAGNTIYF. The chain combines TRBV27 with TRBJ1-3; 8 nucleotides align to TRBD1. CDR1 is MNHEY and CDR2 is SMNVEV in the germline V gene (reference sequence). The CDR3 consists of 16 residues. V gave up 5 bases and J gave up 2 bases; unmatched junction bases: 8.

This clone has at least ten counts. The chain couples TRBV7-3 to TRBJ2-7, with TRBD1 matching 10 bases. Germline V gene lookup returns CDR1 SGHTA and CDR2 FQGTGA. CDR3 length: 14 residues. The V gene end was trimmed by 5 bases and the J gene end by 6 bases; junction bases not matched to a gene: 7. The CDR3 region is CASSADRGPREQYF. The CDR3 DNA reads TGTGCCAGCAGCGCCGACAGGGGGCCTCGCGAGCAGTACTTC. Based on the CDR3 plus reference TRBV7-3 and TRBJ2-7, the full variable domain is GAGVSQTPSNKVTEKGKYVELRCDPISGHTALYWYRQSLGQGPEFLIYFQGTGAADDSGLPNDRFFAVRPEGSVSTLKIQRTERGDSAVYLCASSADRGPREQYFGPGTRLTVT.

In its sample, this clone was seen a few times. The chain couples TRBV5-1 to TRBJ2-5; 9 bases line up with TRBD1. CDR1 is SGHRS and CDR2 is YFSETQ in the germline V gene. Trimming cost V 2 bases and J 2 bases; bases outside gene matches: 4. The CDR3 covers 15 residues. For the CDR3, the DNA is TGCGCCAGCAGCTTTACAGGGGGCCGTCAAGAGACCCAGTACTTC. Translated, it gives CASSFTGGRQETQYF.

This clone came up many times. The chain recombines TRBV6-5 with TRBJ2-5, with TRBD2 as a possible D gene (5 bases). This CDR3 region has 15 residues. Germline CDR1 is MNHEY and CDR2 is SVGAGI. V was clipped by 4 bases and J by 1 base, with 13 bases between them. CDR3 coding DNA: TGTGCCAGCAGTTGGACTGCGACCGGCCAAGAGACCCAGTACTTC. This translates into CASSWTATGQETQYF.

Only a few counts were recorded for this clone. The CDR3 bases are TGCGCCAGCAGTCCACAGACAGGGACTAGCGGGGGCTTGAGCACAGATACGCAGTATTTT. Its protein is CASSPQTGTSGGLSTDTQYF. The chain carries TRBV4-3 and TRBJ2-3; 14 positions agree with TRBD2. This CDR3 contains 20 residues. V lost 6 bases and J lost 0; bases outside the gene matches: 14. CDR1 and CDR2 from the germline V gene are LGHNA and YSLEER.

This chain links TRBV6-5 with TRBJ2-5; weak D call: TRBD2 (5 bases). Deletions cut 5 bases from V and 8 bases from J, with 18 bases between. The CDR3 is 14 amino acids. CDR1 and CDR2 from the germline V gene are MNHEY and SVGAGI. Written as DNA, the CDR3 is TGTGCCAGCAGTGCCGAGGGTGACAAGAGAACCCAGTACTTC. The encoded protein is CASSAEGDKRTQYF.

The chain employs TRBV7-9 and TRBJ2-1; maybe TRBD2 (5 bases). The CDR3 extends over 17 amino acids. CDR1 SEHNR and CDR2 FQNEAQ come from the germline V gene (reference sequence). With 5 bases removed from V and 4 bases from J, the gap between germline ends came to 21 bases. This chain's CDR3 is CASSPVGSPGSYNEQFF. The DNA for the CDR3 is TGTGCCAGCAGCCCAGTGGGTAGCCCGGGATCTTACAATGAGCAGTTCTTC.

The table lists this clone with a few counts. J is TRBJ1-1 and V is TRBV18, with a possible D match to TRBD1 (5 bases). V was cut by 6 bases and J by 0 bases, with 23 bases left in between. This CDR3 comprises 18 residues. Germline CDR1 reads KGHSH; CDR2 reads LQKENI. The CDR3, as DNA: TGTGCCAGCTCCGACCGGAGGGACGGCATGGGGTTGAACACTGAAGCTTTCTTT. Translating gives CASSDRRDGMGLNTEAFF.

This clone has at least ten counts. This sequence joins TRBV6-5 and TRBJ2-7; 9 bases map to TRBD2. The CDR3 contains 15 residues. From germline, CDR1 is MNHEY and CDR2 SVGAGI. V lost 2 bases to trimming and J lost 3 bases; unmatched junction nucleotides: 5. CDR3 nucleotide sequence: TGTGCCAGCAGTTACGGGACTAGCCTGCGCTACGAGCAGTACTTC. Translating it yields CASSYGTSLRYEQYF.

The sample holds many counts of this clone. The rearrangement joins TRBV5-6 to TRBJ1-2; D might be TRBD1 (5 bases). V dropped 3 bases and J dropped 3 bases, with 9 bases sitting between them. Germline V gene data show CDR1 as SGHDT and CDR2 as YYEEEE. This CDR3 is built from 13 residues. The CDR3 loop reads CASSSTVDYGYTF. The CDR3 DNA reads as TGTGCCAGCAGCTCGACAGTGGACTATGGCTACACCTTC.

This clone was seen repeatedly, ten times or more. V usage is TRBV18 and J usage is TRBJ1-2; 7 bases align to TRBD1. This CDR3 is built from 13 residues. Germline V gene sequence: CDR1 KGHSH, CDR2 LQKENI. Trimming cost V 6 bases and J 5 bases; bases outside gene matches: 6. For the CDR3, the DNA is TGTGCCAGCTCCCTCGACAGGGTTTATGGCTACACCTTC. This encodes CASSLDRVYGYTF.

This clone was observed many times. The V call is TRBV7-9, the J call TRBJ2-3; the match to TRBD2 covers 14 bases. This CDR3 has 16 residues. V lost 3 bases, J lost 5 bases, and 4 bases stayed unmatched. The germline CDR1 and CDR2 sequences are SEHNR and FQNEAQ (reference sequence). This CDR3 is CASSLIGLAGGDTQYF. DNA for the CDR3: TGTGCCAGCAGCTTGATTGGACTAGCGGGAGGAGATACGCAGTATTTT.